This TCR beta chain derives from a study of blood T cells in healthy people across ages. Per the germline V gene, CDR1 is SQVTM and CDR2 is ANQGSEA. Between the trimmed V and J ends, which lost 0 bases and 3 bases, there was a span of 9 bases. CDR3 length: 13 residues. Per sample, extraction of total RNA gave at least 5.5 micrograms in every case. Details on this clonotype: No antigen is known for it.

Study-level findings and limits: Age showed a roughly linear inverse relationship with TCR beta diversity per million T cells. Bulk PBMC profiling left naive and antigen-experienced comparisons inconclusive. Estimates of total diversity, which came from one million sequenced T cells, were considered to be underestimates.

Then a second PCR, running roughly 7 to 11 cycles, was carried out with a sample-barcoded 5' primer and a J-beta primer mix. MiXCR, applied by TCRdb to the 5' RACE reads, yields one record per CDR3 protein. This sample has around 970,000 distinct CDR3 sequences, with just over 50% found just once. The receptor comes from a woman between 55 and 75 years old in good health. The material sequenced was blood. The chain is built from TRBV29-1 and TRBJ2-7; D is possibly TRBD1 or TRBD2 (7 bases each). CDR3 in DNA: TGCAGCGTTGAAGACAGGGGGGGCTACGAGCAGTACTTC. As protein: CSVEDRGGYEQYF.